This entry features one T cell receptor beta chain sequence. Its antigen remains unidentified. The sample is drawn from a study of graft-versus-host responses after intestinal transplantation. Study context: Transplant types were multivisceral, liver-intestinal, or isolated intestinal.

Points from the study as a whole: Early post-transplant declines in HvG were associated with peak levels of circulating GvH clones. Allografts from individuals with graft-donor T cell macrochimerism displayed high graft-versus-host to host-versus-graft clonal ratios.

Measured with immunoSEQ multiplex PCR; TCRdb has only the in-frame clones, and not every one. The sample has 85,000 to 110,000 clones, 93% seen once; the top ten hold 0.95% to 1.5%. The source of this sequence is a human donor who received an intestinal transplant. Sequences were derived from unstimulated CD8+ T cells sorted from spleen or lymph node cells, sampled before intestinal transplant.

The CDR3 nucleotides read TGCGCCAGCAGCCAAGATGAGGCAAGCCTTTCCTACGAGCAGTACTTC. Its translation is CASSQDEASLSYEQYF. This chain uses TRBV4-1 with TRBJ2-7; D remains ambiguous. Trimming pared 0 bases from V and 1 base from J, leaving 13 bases between. This CDR3 has 16 amino acids. Germline V gene lookup returns CDR1 MGHRA and CDR2 YSYEKL.